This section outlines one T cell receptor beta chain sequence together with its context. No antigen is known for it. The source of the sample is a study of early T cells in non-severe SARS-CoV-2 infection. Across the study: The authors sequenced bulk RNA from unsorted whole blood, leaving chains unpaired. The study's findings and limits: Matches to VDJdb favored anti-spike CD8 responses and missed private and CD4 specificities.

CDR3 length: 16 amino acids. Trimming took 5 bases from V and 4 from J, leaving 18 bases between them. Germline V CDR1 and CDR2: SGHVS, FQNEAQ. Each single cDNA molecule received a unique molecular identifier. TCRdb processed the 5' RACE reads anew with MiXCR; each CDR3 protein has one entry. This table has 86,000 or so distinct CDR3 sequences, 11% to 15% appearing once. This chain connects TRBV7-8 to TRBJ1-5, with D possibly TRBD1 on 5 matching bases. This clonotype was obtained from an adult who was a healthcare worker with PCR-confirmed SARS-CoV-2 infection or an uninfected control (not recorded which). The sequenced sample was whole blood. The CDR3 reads CASSPQADISNQPQHF. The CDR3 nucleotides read TGTGCCAGCAGCCCCCAGGCGGACATTTCTAATCAGCCCCAGCATTTT.